This is a list of T cell receptor beta chains from one sample in a study of blood T cell repertoires in COVID-19. Libraries were prepared by immunoSEQ multiplex PCR; TCRdb keeps only in-frame clonotypes and omits some of them. The table lists hundreds of thousands of clones, roughly 90% of them singletons, with about 0.7% in the top ten. Sequenced sample: peripheral blood. These receptors were taken from a human donor in a cohort sampled during active COVID-19. CDR3s include the opening cysteine and the closing phenylalanine or tryptophan. Each record gives: V gene, J gene, D gene, clone size, CDR3 protein, CDR3 DNA. D genes are given only for firm matches. A clone size is listed for some rows: how often the clone was seen (once, few, many), or a class if it is expanded.

TRBV6-1	TRBJ1-3	NA	NA	CASSERGGDTIYF	TGTGCCAGCAGTGAAAGGGGGGGAGACACCATATATTTT
TRBV9	TRBJ2-3	TRBD1	NA	CASNDRGTLTDTQYF	TGTGCCAGCAACGACAGGGGGACACTCACAGATACGCAGTATTTT
TRBV20-1	TRBJ1-5	NA	once	CSASDPVAGNQPQHF	TGCAGTGCTAGTGACCCCGTTGCGGGCAATCAGCCCCAGCATTTT
TRBV7-2	TRBJ2-7	NA	NA	CASSLPPSGSQYF	TGTGCCAGCAGCTTACCCCCTTCGGGGAGCCAATACTTC
TRBV6-2/TRBV6-3	TRBJ1-5	NA	NA	CASSYSSHSNQPQHF	TGTGCCAGCAGTTACTCTAGCCATAGCAATCAGCCCCAGCATTTT
TRBV30	TRBJ2-7	TRBD1	NA	CAGDRDRGYEQYF	TGTGCCGGGGACCGAGACAGGGGCTACGAGCAGTACTTC
TRBV5-8	TRBJ1-1	TRBD1	NA	CASYRAGGKTEAFF	TGTGCCAGCTACAGGGCAGGGGGCAAGACTGAAGCTTTCTTT
TRBV27	TRBJ2-3	TRBD1	NA	CASTQGVRDTQYF	TGTGCCAGCACCCAGGGGGTTCGGGATACGCAGTATTTT
TRBV19	TRBJ2-3	NA	NA	CASSIEHTDTQYF	TGTGCCAGTAGTATCGAGCACACAGATACGCAGTATTTT
TRBV15	TRBJ2-7	TRBD2	NA	CATSRVPSGNPYEQYF	TGTGCCACCAGCAGAGTCCCTAGCGGAAACCCCTACGAGCAGTACTTC
TRBV6-6	TRBJ2-2	TRBD2	NA	CASSPLAGGPGTGELFF	TGTGCCAGCAGTCCACTAGCGGGGGGGCCGGGGACCGGGGAGCTGTTTTTT
TRBV9	TRBJ2-1	TRBD2	NA	CASSATGTSLNEQFF	TGTGCCAGCAGCGCAACCGGGACTAGCCTCAATGAGCAGTTCTTC
TRBV2	TRBJ2-1	NA	NA	CASCRWEGAYNEQFF	TGTGCCAGTTGTCGTTGGGAGGGGGCCTACAATGAGCAGTTCTTC
TRBV6-5	TRBJ2-1	TRBD2	NA	CASSYGNSGDNEQFF	TGTGCCAGCAGTTACGGTAATAGCGGGGATAATGAGCAGTTCTTC
TRBV6-6	TRBJ1-2	TRBD1	NA	CASTYRDRGYGYTF	TGTGCCAGCACCTACCGGGACAGGGGGTATGGCTACACCTTC
TRBV6-5	TRBJ2-7	TRBD1	NA	CASSRFDRVGHEQYF	TGTGCCAGCAGCCGGTTCGACAGGGTAGGACACGAGCAGTACTTC
TRBV7-8	TRBJ2-5	NA	NA	CASSPSARETQYF	TGTGCCAGCAGCCCCTCCGCTCGGGAGACCCAGTACTTC
TRBV5-1	TRBJ1-4	NA	once	CASSLQGRDEKLFF	TGCGCCAGCAGCTTGCAGGGGAGGGATGAAAAACTGTTTTTT
TRBV4-3	TRBJ1-1	TRBD1	NA	CASSQASDRDSWNTEAFF	TGCGCCAGCAGCCAAGCTTCCGACAGGGATTCTTGGAACACTGAAGCTTTCTTT
TRBV3-1/TRBV3-2	TRBJ1-3	NA	NA	CASSQDAGAYSGNTIYF	TGTGCCAGCAGCCAAGATGCTGGGGCCTACTCTGGAAACACCATATATTTT
TRBV3-1/TRBV3-2	TRBJ1-1	NA	NA	CASSQEALRVGPFGTEAFF	TGTGCCAGCAGCCAAGAGGCGCTCAGGGTGGGCCCTTTCGGCACTGAAGCTTTCTTT
TRBV27	TRBJ1-2	NA	NA	CASSVGHDFYGYTF	TGTGCCAGCAGTGTGGGACACGATTTTTATGGCTACACCTTC
TRBV7-3	TRBJ2-1	TRBD2	NA	CASSPRTSGNSDEQFF	TGTGCCAGCAGCCCCCGGACTAGCGGGAATTCCGACGAGCAGTTCTTC
TRBV3-1/TRBV3-2	TRBJ2-7	TRBD2	NA	CASSGGLEPSYEQYF	TGTGCCAGCAGTGGCGGACTAGAGCCCTCCTACGAGCAGTACTTC
TRBV6-5	TRBJ2-5	TRBD1	NA	CASSYQGDDQETQYF	TGTGCCAGCAGTTACCAGGGGGACGACCAAGAGACCCAGTACTTC
TRBV11-2	TRBJ2-7	NA	NA	CASSFGRSYEQYF	TGTGCCAGCAGCTTTGGGCGCTCCTACGAGCAGTACTTC
TRBV24-1	TRBJ2-7	NA	NA	CATSEASGYEQYF	TGTGCCACCAGTGAGGCCAGCGGATACGAGCAGTACTTC
TRBV27	TRBJ1-2	TRBD1	NA	CASSRRDRRWRGYTF	TGTGCCAGCAGCCGCCGGGACAGGCGGTGGAGGGGCTACACCTTC
TRBV9	TRBJ1-1	NA	NA	CASSGGRNTEAFF	TGTGCCAGCAGCGGAGGGAGGAACACTGAAGCTTTCTTT
TRBV9	TRBJ2-1	TRBD2	NA	CASSPRLAGTYEQFF	TGTGCCAGCAGCCCCCGGTTAGCGGGAACGTATGAGCAGTTCTTC
TRBV19	TRBJ1-6	NA	NA	CASNNPGSPLHF	TGTGCCAGTAACAATCCGGGTTCACCCCTCCACTTT
TRBV4-3	TRBJ2-1	TRBD1	NA	CASSQQGAAYNEQFF	TGCGCCAGCAGCCAACAGGGGGCAGCCTACAATGAGCAGTTCTTC
TRBV30	TRBJ1-1	TRBD1	NA	CAWSAGTGNTEAFF	TGTGCCTGGAGTGCAGGGACAGGGAACACTGAAGCTTTCTTT
TRBV3-1/TRBV3-2	TRBJ2-3	TRBD2	NA	CASSQGTRGDPRDTQYF	TGTGCCAGCAGCCAAGGGACGCGGGGGGACCCTAGGGATACGCAGTATTTT
TRBV27	TRBJ2-1	NA	NA	CASSRPGAEQFF	TGTGCCAGCAGCCGCCCAGGGGCTGAGCAGTTCTTC
TRBV4-3	TRBJ1-2	TRBD1	NA	CASSQDGTGSYGYTF	TGCGCCAGCAGCCAAGATGGGACAGGGAGCTATGGCTACACCTTC
TRBV2	TRBJ1-5	TRBD1	many	CASSRDRGRWPQHF	TGTGCCAGCAGTCGGGACAGGGGAAGGTGGCCCCAGCATTTT
TRBV6-5	TRBJ1-2	NA	NA	CASSPQGTRGYGYTF	TGTGCCAGCAGTCCCCAGGGCACAAGAGGCTATGGCTACACCTTC
TRBV5-4	TRBJ1-5	TRBD1	NA	CASSLQGSNQPQHF	TGTGCCAGCAGTTTACAGGGGAGCAATCAGCCCCAGCATTTT
TRBV4-1	TRBJ1-6	NA	NA	CASSQAPRWGVNNSPLHF	TGCGCCAGCAGCCAAGCCCCCCGGTGGGGGGTGAATAATTCACCCCTCCACTTT
TRBV27	TRBJ2-7	NA	NA	CASSLDSDYEQYF	TGTGCCAGCAGTTTAGACTCAGACTACGAGCAGTACTTC
TRBV28	TRBJ1-5	NA	NA	CASSQVRIGRVSNQPQHF	TGTGCCAGCAGTCAAGTCCGAATAGGGAGGGTGAGCAATCAGCCCCAGCATTTT
TRBV19	TRBJ1-2	TRBD1	NA	CASSTWTGKGYTF	TGTGCCAGTAGTACCTGGACAGGGAAGGGCTACACCTTC
TRBV6-5	TRBJ2-7	NA	NA	CASSYGHQSSYEQYF	TGTGCCAGCAGTTACGGGCATCAAAGTTCCTACGAGCAGTACTTC
TRBV12-3/TRBV12-4	TRBJ1-5	TRBD1	NA	CASSRQGNQPQHF	TGTGCCAGCAGTAGACAGGGAAATCAGCCCCAGCATTTT
TRBV2	TRBJ2-7	TRBD1	NA	CASIGTGRYEQYF	TGTGCCAGCATTGGGACAGGGAGGTACGAGCAGTACTTC
TRBV28	TRBJ1-2	TRBD1	NA	CASRPRRQGLIRPNNYGYTF	TGTGCCAGCAGACCTCGTCGACAGGGGCTGATAAGACCTAATAACTATGGCTACACCTTC
TRBV19	TRBJ1-4	TRBD1	NA	CASSMGTGWAEKLFF	TGTGCCAGTAGTATGGGGACAGGGTGGGCGGAAAAACTGTTTTTT
TRBV9	TRBJ2-7	NA	NA	CASSATSTRVSSYEQYF	TGTGCCAGCAGCGCCACCTCAACTCGAGTGAGCTCCTACGAGCAGTACTTC
TRBV7-9	TRBJ2-1	TRBD2	NA	CASSLSRGMIYNEQFF	TGTGCCAGCAGCCTTTCGCGGGGGATGATCTACAATGAGCAGTTCTTC
TRBV4-2	TRBJ2-1	TRBD2	NA	CASSQGTSGGNEQFF	TGTGCCAGCAGCCAAGGGACTAGTGGGGGCAATGAGCAGTTCTTC
TRBV21-1	TRBJ2-7	NA	NA	CASSSPPRGRKSGGEQYF	TGTGCCAGCAGCTCGCCCCCGCGGGGCAGAAAGAGCGGCGGCGAGCAGTACTTC
TRBV7-9	TRBJ1-1	NA	NA	CASSLTPQGGAFF	TGTGCCAGCAGCTTGACCCCCCAGGGAGGAGCTTTCTTT